The 2 T cell receptor beta chains reported below all come from one sample, sequenced in a study of T-cell reconstitution after alpha-beta-depleted transplantation in children. Unique molecular identifiers featured in how the TCRbeta library was prepared. TCRdb reprocessed the PCR reads via MiXCR and lists one record per CDR3 protein. The sample yields 700,000 to 950,000 distinct CDR3 sequences, 16% seen once. This specimen consisted of PBMCs, mostly from graft donor cells, obtained 360 days after TCRalphabeta/CD19-depleted stem cell transplant. The receptor source for this set is a male patient younger than 18 who had a stem cell transplant for acute lymphoblastic leukemia, so the T cells may come from the graft donor.

CDR3 sequence (DNA): TGCGCCAGCAGCTCCAGGGGGTTCGAACGCTACGAGCAGTACTTC. This encodes CASSSRGFERYEQYF. V usage is TRBV5-1 and J usage is TRBJ2-7, with TRBD1 identical over 7 bases. The CDR3 sequence is 15 residues long. V shed 3 bases and J 3 bases; nucleotides not matched to a gene: 9. Germline V gives CDR1 SGHRS, CDR2 YFSETQ.

Comment on this clonotype: The junction departs from germline at one end; a sequencing error may be responsible. V and J are TRBV14 and TRBJ2-1; D gene ambiguous. The CDR3 totals 13 residues. Germline V gene sequence: CDR1 SGHDN, CDR2 FVKESK. The DNA of the CDR3 is TGTGCCAGCAGCCAAGATATCCCCCGTAGGAAGTCCTTC. Translated: CASSQDIPRRKSF.